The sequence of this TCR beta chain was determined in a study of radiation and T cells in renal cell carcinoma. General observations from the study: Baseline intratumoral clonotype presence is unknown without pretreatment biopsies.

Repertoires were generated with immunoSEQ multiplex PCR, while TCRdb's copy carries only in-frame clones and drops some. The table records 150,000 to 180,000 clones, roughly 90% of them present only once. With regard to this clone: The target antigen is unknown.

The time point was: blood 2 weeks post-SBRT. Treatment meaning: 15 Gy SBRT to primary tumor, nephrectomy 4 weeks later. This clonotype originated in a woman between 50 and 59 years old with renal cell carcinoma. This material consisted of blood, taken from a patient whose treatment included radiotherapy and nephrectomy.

The CDR3 loop is CAISEPSQGNPQDTQYF. The CDR3 region has the DNA TGTGCCATCAGTGAGCCGTCCCAGGGAAACCCTCAGGATACGCAGTATTTT. The V call is TRBV10-3, the J call TRBJ2-3; possibly TRBD1 for D (5 bases). The V gene lost 2 bases and the J gene lost 6 bases, with 21 bases spanning the gap. Germline assignment: CDR1 ENHRY and CDR2 SYGVKD. CDR3 length: 17 amino acids.